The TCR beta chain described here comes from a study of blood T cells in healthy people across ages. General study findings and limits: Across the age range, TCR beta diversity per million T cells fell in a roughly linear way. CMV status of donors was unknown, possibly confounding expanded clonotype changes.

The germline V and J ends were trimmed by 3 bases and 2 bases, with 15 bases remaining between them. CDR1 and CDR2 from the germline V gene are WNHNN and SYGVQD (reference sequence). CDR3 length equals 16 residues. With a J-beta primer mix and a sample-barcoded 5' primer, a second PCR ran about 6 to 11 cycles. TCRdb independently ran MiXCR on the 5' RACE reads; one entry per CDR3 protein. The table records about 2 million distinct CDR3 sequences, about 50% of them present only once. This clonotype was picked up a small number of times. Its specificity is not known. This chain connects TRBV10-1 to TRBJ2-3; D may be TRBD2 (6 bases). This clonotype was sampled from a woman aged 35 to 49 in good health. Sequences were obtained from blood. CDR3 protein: CASSDRRAGLTDTQYF. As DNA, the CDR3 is TGCGCCAGCAGTGACCGCCGGGCGGGACTCACAGATACGCAGTATTTT.